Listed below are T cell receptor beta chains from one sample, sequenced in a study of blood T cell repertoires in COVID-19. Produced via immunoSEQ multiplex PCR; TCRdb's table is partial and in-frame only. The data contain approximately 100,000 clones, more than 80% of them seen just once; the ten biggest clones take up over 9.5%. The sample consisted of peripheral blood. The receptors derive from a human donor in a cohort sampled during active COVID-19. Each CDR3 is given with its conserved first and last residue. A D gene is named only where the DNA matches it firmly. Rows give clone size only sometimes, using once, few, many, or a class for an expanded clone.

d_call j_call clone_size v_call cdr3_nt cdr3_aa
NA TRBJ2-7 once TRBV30 TGTGCCTGGAGTTGGGCCACCACCTACGAGCAGTACTTC CAWSWATTYEQYF
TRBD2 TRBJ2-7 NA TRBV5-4 TGTGCCAGCAGCTTGGCAGGACTAGCGGGCCTTTCCTACGAGCAGTACTTC CASSLAGLAGLSYEQYF
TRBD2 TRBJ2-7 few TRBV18 TGTGCCAGCTCACCACGATGGGCTAGCGGGAGGGACGAGCAGTACTTC CASSPRWASGRDEQYF
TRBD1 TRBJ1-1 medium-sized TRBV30 TGTGCCTGGAGTGTACCCCCAGGGGGCTACACTGAAGCTTTCTTT CAWSVPPGGYTEAFF
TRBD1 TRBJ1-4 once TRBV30 TGTGCCTGGAGTGCCTCGACAGGGTTAGAAAAACTGTTTTTT CAWSASTGLEKLFF
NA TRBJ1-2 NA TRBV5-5 TGTGCCAGCAGCTTTGACATCTCTAACTATGGCTACACCTTC CASSFDISNYGYTF
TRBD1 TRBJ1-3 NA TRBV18 TGTGCCAGCTCACCAGGGACAGGGGAGAACACCATATATTTT CASSPGTGENTIYF
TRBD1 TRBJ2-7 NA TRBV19 TGTGCCAGTAGTATGGGACAGGGGGTTTCCTACGAGCAGTACTTC CASSMGQGVSYEQYF
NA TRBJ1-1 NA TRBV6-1 TGTGCCAGCAGTGAAATGGGGGGGGTAAACACTGAAGCTTTCTTT CASSEMGGVNTEAFF
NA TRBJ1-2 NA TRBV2 TGTGCCAGAAGCGACAGAGCTAACTATGGCTACACCTTC CARSDRANYGYTF
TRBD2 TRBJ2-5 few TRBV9 TGTGCCAGCAGCGTTATGGGACTAGCGGGAGAACAAGAGACCCAGTACTTC CASSVMGLAGEQETQYF
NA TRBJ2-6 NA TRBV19 TGTGCCAGTATGGCAGGGATAGACTCTGGGGCCAACGTCCTGACTTTC CASMAGIDSGANVLTF
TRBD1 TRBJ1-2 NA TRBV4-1 TGCGCCAGCAGCCACCTCGGACAGGGTGAAGGCTACACCTTC CASSHLGQGEGYTF
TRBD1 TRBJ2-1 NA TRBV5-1 TGCGCCAGCAGTTCAGGGGGCGCAGGAAATGAGCAGTTCTTC CASSSGGAGNEQFF
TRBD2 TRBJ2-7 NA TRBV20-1 TGCAGTGCTAGTTTGGGACTAGCGGGAGGGGGGGGATACGAGCAGTACTTC CSASLGLAGGGGYEQYF
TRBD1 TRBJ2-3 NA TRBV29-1 TGCAGCTTGACAGGGGGCGCAGATACGCAGTATTTT CSLTGGADTQYF
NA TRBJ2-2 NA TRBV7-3 TGTGCCAGCAGCTTCGACAGGACGGGCGGGGAGCTGTTTTTT CASSFDRTGGELFF
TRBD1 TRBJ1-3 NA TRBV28 TGTGCCAGCAATCCCTGGACAGGGCCTGGAAACACCATATATTTT CASNPWTGPGNTIYF
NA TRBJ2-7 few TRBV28 TGTGCCAGCAGTTTACAGGGCTACGAGCAGTACTTC CASSLQGYEQYF
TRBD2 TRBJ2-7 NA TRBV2 TGTGCCAGCAGTGACACCGGACTAGCGAATTCCTACGAGCAGTACTTC CASSDTGLANSYEQYF
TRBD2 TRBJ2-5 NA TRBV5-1 TGCGCCAGCAGCTTGAACGCAGCGGGAGATCGGGAGACCCAGTACTTC CASSLNAAGDRETQYF
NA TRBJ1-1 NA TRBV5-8 TGTGCCAGCAGTAGGGGACTTAGGACTGAAGCTTTCTTT CASSRGLRTEAFF
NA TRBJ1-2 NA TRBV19 TGTGCCAGTAGAGACGTGGACATCTATGGCTACACCTTC CASRDVDIYGYTF
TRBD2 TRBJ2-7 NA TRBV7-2 TGTGCCAGCAGCTTAACTGGACTAGCTCTCGAGCAGTACTTC CASSLTGLALEQYF